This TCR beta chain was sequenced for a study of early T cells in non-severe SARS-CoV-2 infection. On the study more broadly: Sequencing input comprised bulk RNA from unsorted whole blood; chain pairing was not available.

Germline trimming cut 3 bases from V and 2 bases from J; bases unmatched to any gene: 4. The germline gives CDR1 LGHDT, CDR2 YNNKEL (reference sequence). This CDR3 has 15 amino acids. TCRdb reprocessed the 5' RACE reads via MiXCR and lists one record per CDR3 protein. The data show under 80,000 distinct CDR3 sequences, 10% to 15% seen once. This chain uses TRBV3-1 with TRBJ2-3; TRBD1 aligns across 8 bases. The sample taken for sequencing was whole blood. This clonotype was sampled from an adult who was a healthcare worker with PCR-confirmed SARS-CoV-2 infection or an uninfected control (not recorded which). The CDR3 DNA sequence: TGTGCCAGCAGCCAGACAGGGGACATCACAGATACGCAGTATTTT. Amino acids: CASSQTGDITDTQYF.